One T cell receptor (beta chain) is described in this entry. The antigen remains undetermined. The data derive from a study of Ad26.COV2.S vaccination and SARS-CoV-2 variants. Study-level findings and limits: Marked by substantial breadth, spike-specific CD8+ and CD4+ T cell responses were reportedly seen after vaccination.

The CDR3 is 16 amino acids. Trimming removed 7 bases from V and 0 bases from J, with 13 bases in between. CDR1 SNHLY and CDR2 FYNNEI come from the germline V gene. TCRdb keeps only in-frame clones here, not all; method: immunoSEQ multiplex PCR. The table records 200,000 to 250,000 clones, roughly 90% of them present only once. Treatment indicated: roughly 20 received Ad26.COV2.S at low or high dose, single or two shots; 5 received placebo; per-sample allocation not given. At day 63 after the first vaccine or placebo injection, samples were drawn. Adults aged 18-55 years in Boston included the donor. The study used a vaccine consisting of an Ad26 vector that expressed Wuhan-strain SARS-CoV-2 spike.

The receptor was derived from a person aged 18-60 years who received the Ad26.COV2.S COVID-19 vaccine or a placebo. The rearrangement links TRBV2 to TRBJ1-6; D ambiguous. Here the sequenced sample was peripheral blood, taken in a trial of Ad26.COV2.S vaccine versus placebo. CDR3 in DNA: TGTGCCAGCACCATGCACCAGAGCTCCTATAATTCACCCCTCCACTTT. Translation: CASTMHQSSYNSPLHF.